These 24 T cell receptor beta chains originate from one sample sequenced in a study of graft-versus-host responses after intestinal transplantation. Clones were read by immunoSEQ multiplex PCR, and TCRdb kept only the in-frame ones, dropping some. The sample carries more than 10,000 clones, 65% to 80% recorded once. The starting material was PBMCs, obtained approximately 490 days after intestinal transplant. Receptors originate from a human patient who received an intestinal transplant, so some T cells may come from the graft donor.

The gene calls are TRBV20-1 and TRBJ2-7, with TRBD1 matching over 7 bases. CDR3 size: 11 residues. V lost 7 bases to trimming and J lost 9 bases; unmatched junction nucleotides: 9. Germline V lookup: CDR1 DFQATT, CDR2 SNEGSKA (reference sequence). The CDR3 DNA follows: TGCAGTGGGGACAGTGGGCAAGGGCAGTACTTC. Protein sequence: CSGDSGQGQYF.

The V and J genes are TRBV6-5 and TRBJ1-1, with D perhaps matching TRBD1 (5 bases). The V and J ends lost 2 bases and 0 bases respectively, with 7 bases between them. There are 14 residues in the CDR3. CDR1 and CDR2 (germline): MNHEY, SVGAGI. CDR3 bases: TGTGCCAGCAGTTACGGGACGGTGAACACTGAAGCTTTCTTT. As protein: CASSYGTVNTEAFF.

V is TRBV11-2 and J is TRBJ2-2, with D possibly TRBD1 on 5 matching bases. This CDR3 comprises 15 residues. Trimming took 5 bases from V and 6 from J, leaving 16 bases between them. Germline V gene sequence: CDR1 SGHAT, CDR2 FQNNGV. The CDR3 reads CASSPEAWGAGELFF. The CDR3 DNA is TGTGCCAGCAGCCCAGAGGCCTGGGGCGCCGGGGAGCTGTTTTTT.

This chain links TRBV6-5 with TRBJ2-1; 14 nucleotides align to TRBD2. The CDR3 is made up of 15 amino acids. CDR1 and CDR2 from the germline V gene are MNHEY and SVGAGI. V shed 6 bases, J shed 4 bases, and the junction held 2 bases outside the gene matches. The CDR3 region is CASRRLAGGYNEQFF. CDR3 bases: TGTGCCAGCAGAAGACTAGCGGGAGGGTACAATGAGCAGTTCTTC.

The chain employs TRBV29-1 and TRBJ2-2; D may be TRBD2 (7 bases). The CDR3 loop spans 11 amino acids. V was clipped by 6 bases and J by 7 bases, with 9 bases between them. Per germline, CDR1 SQVTM and CDR2 ANQGSEA. CDR3 nucleotides: TGCAGCGTAGGGGGGGACGGGGAGCTGTTTTTT. Translation: CSVGGDGELFF.

The J gene is TRBJ2-1, the V gene TRBV6-4; 8 bases agree with TRBD2. This CDR3 comprises 16 residues. Germline lookup yields CDR1 MRHNA and CDR2 SNTAGT. The trim removed 2 bases at V and 3 bases at J, leaving 6 bases unmatched. The CDR3 bases are TGTGCCAGCAGTGACGGCGCGGGGGGAGACTACAATGAGCAGTTCTTC. This gives the protein CASSDGAGGDYNEQFF.

About this clone itself: This sequence may be a read error, since a much larger clone differs from it by one base. Other DNA sequences within the sample encode an identical CDR3. V is TRBV28 and J is TRBJ1-2; 7 positions match TRBD1. This CDR3 comprises 17 residues. The germline V gene encodes CDR1 MDHEN and CDR2 SYDVKM. The CDR3 spells CARRGAARGTLNYGYTF. The CDR3, as DNA: TGTGCCCGCAGGGGGGCGGCGAGGGGGACTCTAAACTATGGCTACACCTTC.

This chain connects TRBV19 to TRBJ2-1; D may correspond to TRBD1 or TRBD2 (5 bases each). Per the germline V gene, CDR1 is LNHDA and CDR2 is SQIVND (reference sequence). This CDR3 spans 14 amino acids. The V end lost 5 bases, the J end lost 8 bases, and 16 bases lay between the germline ends. The CDR3 loop reads CASSPVWGKDEQFF. The CDR3 nucleotides are TGTGCCAGTAGTCCCGTATGGGGGAAAGATGAGCAGTTCTTC.

The chain couples TRBV29-1 to TRBJ1-3; 7 bases are a match to TRBD1. The CDR3 contains 12 residues. CDR1 and CDR2 (germline): SQVTM, ANQGSEA. V shed 7 bases and J 6 bases; nucleotides not matched to a gene: 6. The CDR3 DNA follows: TGCAGCGCCGGGACAGCCCTAAACACCATATATTTT. This sequence encodes CSAGTALNTIYF.

V is TRBV18 and J is TRBJ2-6; D is unresolved. The CDR3 totals 15 residues. The V end lost 3 bases, the J end lost 0 bases, and 6 bases lay between the germline ends. Germline assignment: CDR1 KGHSH and CDR2 LQKENI. The CDR3 sequence: CASSPSPSGANVLTF. In nucleotides, the CDR3 is TGTGCCAGCTCACCCAGTCCCTCTGGGGCCAACGTCCTGACTTTC.

This clone showed up just a few times. The gene calls are TRBV5-5 and TRBJ2-1; 8 nucleotides align to TRBD1. This CDR3 contains 14 residues. V shed 4 bases and J 6 bases; nucleotides not matched to a gene: 6. Per the germline V gene, CDR1 is SGHKS and CDR2 is YYEKEE (reference sequence). The CDR3 here is CASSPETGVNEQFF. The CDR3 DNA is TGTGCCAGCAGCCCCGAGACAGGGGTCAATGAGCAGTTCTTC.

This clone has only one observation. The chain links TRBV6-1 to TRBJ1-2; 8 bases line up with TRBD1. The V gene's germline CDR1 is MNHNS and CDR2 SASEGT. CDR3 length equals 15 residues. V gave up 6 bases and J gave up 4 bases; unmatched junction bases: 10. DNA for the CDR3: TGTGCCAGCAGCCGATCTGGACAGGGAGGCTATGGCTACACCTTC. Translating it yields CASSRSGQGGYGYTF.

This sequence joins TRBV18 and TRBJ2-2, with D unresolved. The germline gives CDR1 KGHSH, CDR2 LQKENI. V was shortened by 3 bases and J by 1 base, with 9 bases between the two germline ends. The CDR3 spans 15 residues. CDR3 nucleotide sequence: TGTGCCAGCTCACCGCTTAACGAGAACACCGGGGAGCTGTTTTTT. It yields the protein CASSPLNENTGELFF.

CDR3 nucleotide sequence: TGTGCCAGCAGTTACAGGTCAGGACCCTACGAGCAGTACTTC. Its translation: CASSYRSGPYEQYF. The V and J genes are TRBV6-5 and TRBJ2-7; D gene uncertain. Trimming pared 2 bases from V and 2 bases from J, leaving 10 bases between. The germline CDR1 and CDR2 sequences are MNHEY and SVGAGI. The CDR3 extends over 14 amino acids.

V and J are TRBV6-5 and TRBJ2-7; tentative D call: TRBD1 (5 bases). Germline V gene sequence: CDR1 MNHEY, CDR2 SVGAGI. V shed 7 bases and J shed 0 bases, with 16 bases lying between them. The CDR3 length is 15 residues. The CDR3 sequence is CASTRQDRYSYEQYF. CDR3 coding DNA: TGTGCCAGCACCCGCCAAGACAGATACTCCTACGAGCAGTACTTC.

This clone showed up just a few times. The chain combines TRBV5-1 with TRBJ2-5; no clear D. In germline, CDR1 is SGHRS, CDR2 YFSETQ. The length of the CDR3 is 14 residues. V was pared by 0 bases and J by 1 base, with 7 bases between. The CDR3 reads CASSLVNSQETQYF. The CDR3 DNA reads TGCGCCAGCAGCTTGGTGAACAGCCAAGAGACCCAGTACTTC.

This clone was recorded once. The chain combines TRBV6-5 with TRBJ1-5; D ambiguous. Germline CDR1 and CDR2: MNHEY and SVGAGI. CDR3 length: 13 amino acids. V gave up 4 bases and J gave up 4 bases, with 8 bases separating them. The CDR3 sequence is CASSWNGNQPQHF. Written as DNA, the CDR3 is TGTGCCAGCAGTTGGAACGGTAATCAGCCCCAGCATTTT.

The genes are TRBV2 and TRBJ1-2; D gene ambiguous. This CDR3 region has 16 residues. Germline V gene sequence: CDR1 SNHLY, CDR2 FYNNEI. Between the trimmed V and J ends, which lost 2 bases and 3 bases, there was a span of 16 bases. The CDR3: CASSESAWGSDYGYTF. The CDR3 coding sequence is TGTGCCAGCAGTGAATCTGCGTGGGGATCGGACTATGGCTACACCTTC.

This clone appeared a few times. V gene TRBV9 combines with J gene TRBJ1-1; the D is unclear. V gave up 4 bases and J gave up 4 bases, with 11 bases separating them. The CDR3 is made up of 13 amino acids. Germline lookup yields CDR1 SGDLS and CDR2 YYNGEE. CDR3 coding DNA: TGTGCCAGCAGCCTCTCTAGCACCACTGAAGCTTTCTTT. It yields the protein CASSLSSTTEAFF.

This clone has just one count. The J gene is TRBJ2-2, the V gene TRBV1; the table assigns TRBD2, which was not confirmed against the DNA. TRBV1 is a pseudogene. The CDR3 runs to 18 residues. The CDR3 DNA sequence: TGCACCAGCAGCCAAGATAGGGAGCGGGGGGCGAACACCGGGGAGCTGTTTTTT. Its translation is CTSSQDRERGANTGELFF.

The CDR3 loop is CASSLGVGLTF. CDR3 sequence (DNA): TGTGCCAGCAGCTTGGGGGTGGGCCTGACTTTC. This chain uses TRBV5-8 with TRBJ2-6; D is unresolved. The CDR3 covers 11 residues. V was clipped by 0 bases and J by 15 bases, with 7 bases between them. Looked up from germline, CDR1 is SGHTS and CDR2 is YDEGEE. The full variable domain, completed using reference TRBV5-8 and TRBJ2-6, is EAGVTQSPTHLIKTRGQQATLRCSPISGHTSVYWYQQALGLGLQFLLWYDEGEERNRGNFPPRFSGRQFPNYSSELNVNALELEDSALYLCASSLGVGLTFGAGSRLTVL.

V and J are TRBV5-4 and TRBJ1-1; 8 positions match TRBD1. The CDR3 is made up of 13 amino acids. The V and J ends lost 6 bases and 1 base, in that order; junction bases with no gene match: 2. The germline CDR1 and CDR2 sequences are SGHNT and YYREEE (reference sequence). The CDR3 DNA reads TGTGCCAGCATCGGACAGGGGAACACTGAAGCTTTCTTT. Its protein product is CASIGQGNTEAFF.

V gene TRBV6-1 combines with J gene TRBJ2-7, with 12 bases matching TRBD2. The CDR3 has 15 residues. Germline assignment: CDR1 MNHNS and CDR2 SASEGT. The V and J ends lost 9 bases and 1 base, in that order; junction bases with no gene match: 7. The CDR3 is CASRLAGDASYEQYF. The CDR3 DNA follows: TGTGCCAGTCGACTAGCGGGAGATGCTTCCTACGAGCAGTACTTC.

V usage is TRBV6-1 and J usage is TRBJ2-6; no definite D call. This CDR3 has 14 residues. V lost 4 bases and J 4 bases, leaving 8 bases between the germline ends. Germline values: CDR1 MNHNS, CDR2 SASEGT. CDR3 loop: CASSVLTGANVLTF. Written as DNA, the CDR3 is TGTGCCAGCAGTGTACTCACAGGGGCCAACGTCCTGACTTTC.